This TCR beta chain is from a study of blood T cell repertoires in COVID-19. Study summary: COVID-19 samples, acute and convalescent, were from the United States, Italy and Spain. From T cells, B-cell-depleted T cells, or PBMCs came the material, which was cDNA or gDNA.

The CDR3 totals 15 residues. Trimming took 0 bases from V and 3 from J, leaving 10 bases between them. Germline V gene lookup returns CDR1 SGHAT and CDR2 FQNNGV. In the original analysis: Using reference gene primer amplification, nucleated cell counts were estimated. TCRdb keeps only in-frame clones here, not all; method: immunoSEQ multiplex PCR. V, J and clone size are those of that table, while D and trimming were read from the DNA. The repertoire holds 25,000 to 30,000 clones, with roughly 87% as singletons. Sequenced: peripheral blood. This clonotype was obtained from a human donor in a cohort sampled during active COVID-19. The rearrangement uses TRBV11-2 and TRBJ2-3, with D possibly matching TRBD1 (6 bases). The CDR3 reads CASSLEGARTDTQYF. The CDR3 DNA is TGTGCCAGCAGCTTAGAGGGGGCTCGGACAGATACGCAGTATTTT.